The T cell receptor beta chain described here comes from a study of blood T cell repertoires in COVID-19. Study-level information: In each case, the material was cDNA or gDNA derived from T cells, B-cell-depleted T cells, or PBMCs.

This clone has a handful of counts. Original handling: Estimation of nucleated cell counts was performed using reference gene primer amplification. The protocol was immunoSEQ multiplex PCR, while the TCRdb copy is restricted to in-frame clones and leaves out a portion. That table supplies the V and J calls and clone size; D and trimming were determined from the DNA. This sample has 150,000 to 200,000 clones; approximately 90% occur once, and the top ten carry 2.1%. The CDR3 contains 17 residues. Germline-derived CDR1 and CDR2 are SEHNR and FQNEAQ (reference sequence). V gave up 2 bases and J gave up 7 bases; unmatched junction bases: 9.

Sequenced material: peripheral blood. The genes are TRBV7-9 and TRBJ1-6, with TRBD1 matching over 9 bases. The clonotype comes from a man in his 70s with active or convalescent COVID-19. CDR3 coding DNA: TGTGCCAGCAGCTTATACGCGGGACAGGGTGACAATTCACCCCTCCACTTT. Its protein is CASSLYAGQGDNSPLHF.